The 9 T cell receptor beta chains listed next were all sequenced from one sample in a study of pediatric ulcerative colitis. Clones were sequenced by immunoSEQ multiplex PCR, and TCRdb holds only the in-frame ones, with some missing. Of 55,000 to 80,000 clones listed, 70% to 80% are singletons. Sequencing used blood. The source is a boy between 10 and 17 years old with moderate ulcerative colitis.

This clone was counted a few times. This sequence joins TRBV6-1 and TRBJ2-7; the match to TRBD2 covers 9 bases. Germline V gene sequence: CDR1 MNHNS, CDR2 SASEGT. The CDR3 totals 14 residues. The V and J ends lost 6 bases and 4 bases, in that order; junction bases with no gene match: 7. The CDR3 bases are TGTGCCAGCAGCGTAGCGGGGGAGTCATACGAGCAGTACTTC. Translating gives CASSVAGESYEQYF.

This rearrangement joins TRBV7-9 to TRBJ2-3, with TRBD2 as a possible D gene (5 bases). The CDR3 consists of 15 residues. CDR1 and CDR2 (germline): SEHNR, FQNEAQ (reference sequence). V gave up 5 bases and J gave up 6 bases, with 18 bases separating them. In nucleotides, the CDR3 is TGTGCCAGCAGCCAGCGGACTCCGCAGGTGGATACGCAGTATTTT. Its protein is CASSQRTPQVDTQYF.

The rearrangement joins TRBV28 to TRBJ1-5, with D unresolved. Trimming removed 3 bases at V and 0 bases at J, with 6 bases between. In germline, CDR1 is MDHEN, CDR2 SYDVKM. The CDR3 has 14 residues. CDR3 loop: CASSFSYSNQPQHF. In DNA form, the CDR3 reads TGTGCCAGCAGTTTTTCCTATAGCAATCAGCCCCAGCATTTT.

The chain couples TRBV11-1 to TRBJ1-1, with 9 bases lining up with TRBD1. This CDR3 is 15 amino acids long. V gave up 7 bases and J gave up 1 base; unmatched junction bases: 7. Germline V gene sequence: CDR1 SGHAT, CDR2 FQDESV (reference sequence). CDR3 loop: CASTQPGQGNTEAFF. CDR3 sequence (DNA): TGTGCCAGCACCCAACCGGGACAGGGGAACACTGAAGCTTTCTTT.

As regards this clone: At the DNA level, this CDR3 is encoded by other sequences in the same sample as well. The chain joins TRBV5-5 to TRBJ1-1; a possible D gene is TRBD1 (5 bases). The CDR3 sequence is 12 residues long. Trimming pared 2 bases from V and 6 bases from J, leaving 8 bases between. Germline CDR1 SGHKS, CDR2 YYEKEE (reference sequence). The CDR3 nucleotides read TGTGCCAGCAGCTTCTGGGGGGCTGAAGCTTTCTTT. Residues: CASSFWGAEAFF. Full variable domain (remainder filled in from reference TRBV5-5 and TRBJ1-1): DAGVTQSPTHLIKTRGQQVTLRCSPISGHKSVSWYQQVLGQGPQFIFQYYEKEERGRGNFPDRFSARQFPNYSSELNVNALLLGDSALYLCASSFWGAEAFFGQGTRLTVV.

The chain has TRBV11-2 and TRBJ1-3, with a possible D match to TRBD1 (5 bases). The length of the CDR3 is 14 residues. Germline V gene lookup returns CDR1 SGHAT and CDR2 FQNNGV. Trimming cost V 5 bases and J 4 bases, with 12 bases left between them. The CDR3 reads CASSVAGPGNTIYF. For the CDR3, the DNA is TGTGCCAGCAGCGTCGCGGGGCCGGGAAACACCATATATTTT.

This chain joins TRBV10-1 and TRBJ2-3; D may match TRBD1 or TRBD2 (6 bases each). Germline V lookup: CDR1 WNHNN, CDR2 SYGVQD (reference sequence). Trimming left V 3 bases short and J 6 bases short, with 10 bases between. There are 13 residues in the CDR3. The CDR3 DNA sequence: TGCGCCAGCAGTGAAACAGGGACTGATACGCAGTATTTT. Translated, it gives CASSETGTDTQYF.

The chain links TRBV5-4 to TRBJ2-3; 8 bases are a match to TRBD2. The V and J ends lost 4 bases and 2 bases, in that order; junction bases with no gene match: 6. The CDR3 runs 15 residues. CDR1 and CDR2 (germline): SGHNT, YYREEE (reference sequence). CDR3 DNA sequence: TGTGCCAGCAGCACCATAGCGGGATCCACAGATACGCAGTATTTT. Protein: CASSTIAGSTDTQYF.

The CDR3 reads CASSPELAGTQYF. The CDR3 DNA sequence: TGTGCCAGCAGCCCAGAACTAGCGGGTACGCAGTATTTT. J is TRBJ2-3 and V is TRBV4-2; 9 bases are a match to TRBD2. CDR3 length equals 13 residues. V lost 4 bases, J lost 8 bases, and 4 bases stayed unmatched. CDR1 is LGHNA, CDR2 YNFKEQ, per germline.